The clone carrying this T cell receptor (beta chain) was detected ten times or more. This record comes from a study of T cells in Graves' hyperthyroidism and ophthalmopathy. Those patients with uncontrolled infection, other autoimmune disease, pregnancy or lactation were excluded. Amplified TCR beta CDR3 regions came from RNA transcripts. RT-PCR in the first round (using the HTBI primer set) targeted the TCR CDR3. MiXCR, applied by TCRdb to the multiplex PCR reads, yields one record per CDR3 protein. This sample yields 500,000 to 600,000 distinct CDR3 sequences, of which 40% to 55% are seen a single time; around 8% belongs to the top ten. There are 14 residues in the CDR3. Trimming shortened V by 0 bases and J by 5 bases, and 10 bases separated the two germline ends. Germline CDR1 MNHNS, CDR2 SASEGT.

This sequence was found in a woman in her late teens or twenties with Graves' hyperthyroidism. The V gene is TRBV6-1, the J gene TRBJ1-1; D is ambiguous. Sequences were obtained from peripheral blood or thyroid tissue (not recorded which). CDR3 in amino acids: CASSEATEQTEAFF. The CDR3 DNA sequence: TGTGCCAGCAGTGAAGCAACGGAACAGACTGAAGCTTTCTTT.